This entry concerns a single T cell receptor (beta chain). The protocol was immunoSEQ multiplex PCR, while the TCRdb copy is restricted to in-frame clones and leaves out a portion. The sample holds around 9,700 clones; over 70% are singletons and the top ten take 36%. This specimen comes from a study of chemoradiotherapy in HPV16-positive cancers. The CDR3 length is 16 residues. The germline V gene encodes CDR1 GTSNPN and CDR2 SVGIG (reference sequence). V gave up 3 bases and J gave up 4 bases; unmatched junction bases: 11. This specimen was acquired from a patient who underwent chemoradiotherapy. This rearrangement joins TRBV30 to TRBJ2-7; 11 bases map to TRBD1. This receptor was identified in a human donor with HPV-associated anogenital cancer. The CDR3 nucleotides read TGTGCCTGGAGGCTTTTTATTGGACAGGGGGCTTACGAGCAGTACTTC. It encodes CAWRLFIGQGAYEQYF.